This T cell receptor beta chain was identified during a study of cytomegalovirus exposure and HLA in healthy donors. Study-level points and caveats: A few chains tied to CMV proved CMV antigen-specific in vitro.

With 5 bases removed from V and 8 bases from J, the gap between germline ends came to 18 bases. Germline CDR1 MNHEY, CDR2 SVGAGI. The CDR3 has 15 amino acids. Sequenced by immunoSEQ multiplex PCR; TCRdb stores in-frame clones only, minus some. The sample has 200,000 or so clones, 87% seen once. While the first cohort had 600 to 750 subjects, the donors belonged to the separate validation cohort of roughly 130 subjects. Details on this clone: What it binds is unknown.

The chain couples TRBV6-5 to TRBJ1-4; tentative D call: TRBD1 (6 bases). Sequencing was performed on PBMCs. The TCR was taken from a young woman in good health and CMV-seropositive. For the CDR3, the DNA is TGTGCCAGCAGTCGGTCAGGGGCGTTCGGAGAAAAACTGTTTTTT. Translating it yields CASSRSGAFGEKLFF.